This TCR beta chain was sequenced for a study of human T cells and chemical hapten exposure. There are a few counts of this clonotype. TCRdb independently ran MiXCR on the RACE reads; one entry per CDR3 protein. The table includes 190,000 or so distinct CDR3 sequences, under 25% detected once. Germline V gene data show CDR1 as SQVTM and CDR2 as ANQGSEA. V lost 4 bases to trimming and J lost 0 bases, with 8 bases between them. The CDR3 has 13 residues. The sample's time point: patch test 3, about 24 weeks after DPC sensitization. This sample's treatment: therapeutic diphenylcyclopropenone sensitization with weekly scalp DPC. Prior to each patch test being applied, blood was drawn.

This receptor was obtained from a woman aged 40 to 50 with alopecia areata. Some clones in this sample may be carry-over from other donors' samples. The sequences come from whole blood, collected in connection with sensitization to the hapten diphenylcyclopropenone (DPC). This chain uses TRBV29-1 with TRBJ2-3; D remains ambiguous. The CDR3 DNA reads as TGCAGCGTTGGCCCACAGAGCACAGATACGCAGTATTTT. It codes for CSVGPQSTDTQYF.